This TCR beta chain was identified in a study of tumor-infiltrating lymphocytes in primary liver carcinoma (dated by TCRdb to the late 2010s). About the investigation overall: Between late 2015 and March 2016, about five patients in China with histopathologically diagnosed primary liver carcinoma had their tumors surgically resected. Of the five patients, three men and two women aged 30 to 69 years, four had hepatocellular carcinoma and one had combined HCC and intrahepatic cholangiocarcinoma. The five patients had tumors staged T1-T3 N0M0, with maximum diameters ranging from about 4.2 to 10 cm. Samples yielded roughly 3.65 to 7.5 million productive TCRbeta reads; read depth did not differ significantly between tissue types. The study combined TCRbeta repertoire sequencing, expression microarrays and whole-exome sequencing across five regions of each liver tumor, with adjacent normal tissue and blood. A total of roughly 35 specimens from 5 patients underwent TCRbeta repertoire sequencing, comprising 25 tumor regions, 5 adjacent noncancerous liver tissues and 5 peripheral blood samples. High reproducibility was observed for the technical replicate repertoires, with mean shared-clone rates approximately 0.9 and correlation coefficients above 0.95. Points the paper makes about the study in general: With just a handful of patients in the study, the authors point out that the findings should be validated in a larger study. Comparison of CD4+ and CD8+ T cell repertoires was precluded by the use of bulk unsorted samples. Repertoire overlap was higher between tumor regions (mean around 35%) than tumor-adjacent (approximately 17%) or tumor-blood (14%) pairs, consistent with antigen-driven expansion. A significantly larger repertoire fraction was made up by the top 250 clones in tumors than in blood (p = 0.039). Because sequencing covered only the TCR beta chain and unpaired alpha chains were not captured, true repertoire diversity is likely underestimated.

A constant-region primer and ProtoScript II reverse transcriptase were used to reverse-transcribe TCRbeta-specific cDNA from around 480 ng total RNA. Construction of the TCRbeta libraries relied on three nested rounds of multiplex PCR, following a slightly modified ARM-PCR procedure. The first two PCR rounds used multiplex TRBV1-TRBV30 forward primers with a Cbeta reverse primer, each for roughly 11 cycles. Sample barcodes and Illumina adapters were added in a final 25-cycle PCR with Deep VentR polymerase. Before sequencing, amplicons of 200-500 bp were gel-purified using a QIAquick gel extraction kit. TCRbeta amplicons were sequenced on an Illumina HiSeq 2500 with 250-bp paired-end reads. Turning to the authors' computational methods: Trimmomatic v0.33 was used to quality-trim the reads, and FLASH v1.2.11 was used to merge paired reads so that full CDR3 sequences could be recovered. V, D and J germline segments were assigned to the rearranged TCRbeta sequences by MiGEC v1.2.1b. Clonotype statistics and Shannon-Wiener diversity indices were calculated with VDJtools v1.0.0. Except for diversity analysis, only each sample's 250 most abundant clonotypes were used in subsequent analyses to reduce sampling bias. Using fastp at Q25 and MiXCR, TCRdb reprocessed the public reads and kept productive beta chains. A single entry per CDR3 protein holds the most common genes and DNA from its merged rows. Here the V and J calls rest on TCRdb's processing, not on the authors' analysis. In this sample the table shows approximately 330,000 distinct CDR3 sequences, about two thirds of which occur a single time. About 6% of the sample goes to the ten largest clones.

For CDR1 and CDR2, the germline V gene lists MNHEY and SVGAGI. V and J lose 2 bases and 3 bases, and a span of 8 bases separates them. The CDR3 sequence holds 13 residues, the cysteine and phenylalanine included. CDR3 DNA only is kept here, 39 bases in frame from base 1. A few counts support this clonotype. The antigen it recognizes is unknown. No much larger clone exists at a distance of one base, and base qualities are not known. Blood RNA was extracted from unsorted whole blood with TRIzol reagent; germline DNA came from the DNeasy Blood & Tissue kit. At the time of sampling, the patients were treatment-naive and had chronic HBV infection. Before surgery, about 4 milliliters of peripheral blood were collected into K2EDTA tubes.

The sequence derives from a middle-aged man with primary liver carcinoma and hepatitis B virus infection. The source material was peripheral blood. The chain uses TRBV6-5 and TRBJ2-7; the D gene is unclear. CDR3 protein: CASSYPHSYEQYF. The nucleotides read TGTGCCAGCAGTTACCCTCATAGCTACGAGCAGTACTTC.